One and the same sample provided the 12 T cell receptor beta chains below, sequenced in a study of blood T cell repertoires in COVID-19. Assay: immunoSEQ multiplex PCR; the TCRdb copy retains only in-frame clones and omits some. The table shows roughly 200,000 clones, with about 82% occurring only once. The sample consisted of PBMCs or T cells enriched from blood (not recorded which). The source of these receptors is a woman aged 25 to 39 who had recovered from COVID-19.

The rearrangement joins TRBV28 to TRBJ1-2, with 7 bases identical to TRBD1. The CDR3 is made up of 15 amino acids. Trimming removed 5 bases from V and 3 bases from J; junction bases left unmatched: 9. Germline CDR1 is MDHEN and CDR2 is SYDVKM. DNA for the CDR3: TGTGCCAGCAGTGACAGGGACGCTCGGTACTATGGCTACACCTTC. Amino acid sequence: CASSDRDARYYGYTF.

V is TRBV23-1 and J is TRBJ1-2, with D maybe TRBD1 (5 bases). TRBV23-1 is labeled an ORF, and its function is uncertain. With 0 bases removed from V and 4 bases from J, the gap between germline ends came to 12 bases. This CDR3 region has 15 residues. Here the CDR3 reads CASSQSGPHRYGYTF. The CDR3 DNA reads as TGCGCCAGCAGTCAATCGGGGCCCCACCGCTATGGCTACACCTTC.

This chain uses TRBV10-3 with TRBJ2-1; the D is unclear. Trimming took off 3 bases at V and 10 bases at J, with 7 bases between the two ends. Looked up from germline, CDR1 is ENHRY and CDR2 is SYGVKD. CDR3 length: 11 residues. CDR3 nucleotides: TGTGCCATCAGTGATCTAGACGAGCAGTTCTTC. Its translation: CAISDLDEQFF.

There are a few counts of this clone. This chain connects TRBV10-1 to TRBJ2-7, with TRBD2 matching 10 bases. Germline assignment: CDR1 WNHNN and CDR2 SYGVQD (reference sequence). This CDR3 is 12 amino acids long. The trim removed 5 bases at V and 6 bases at J, leaving 1 base unmatched. The CDR3 spells CASSLAGGEQYF. The DNA for the CDR3 is TGCGCCAGCAGTTTAGCGGGAGGCGAGCAGTACTTC.

In DNA, the CDR3 is TGTGCCAGCAGTGAATTGCCTGCTAGCGGGAATAGGTTCATTCAGTACTTC. Its protein is CASSELPASGNRFIQYF. This sequence joins TRBV2 and TRBJ2-4, with 9 positions matching TRBD2. The V gene end was trimmed by 2 bases and the J gene end by 9 bases; junction bases not matched to a gene: 14. Germline assignment: CDR1 SNHLY and CDR2 FYNNEI. The CDR3 contains 17 residues. The entire variable domain, with the rest obtained from reference TRBV2 and TRBJ2-4, is as follows: EPEVTQTPSHQVTQMGQEVILRCVPISNHLYFYWYRQILGQKVEFLVSFYNNEISEKSEIFDDQFSVERPDGSNFTLKIRSTKLEDSAMYFCASSELPASGNRFIQYFGAGTRLSVL.

This chain joins TRBV18 and TRBJ1-1; possibly TRBD1 for D (6 bases). The CDR3 length is 14 residues. Trimming cost V 5 bases and J 0 bases, with 10 bases left between them. The V gene's germline CDR1 is KGHSH and CDR2 LQKENI. This CDR3 is CASSETGLNTEAFF. For the CDR3, the DNA is TGTGCCAGCTCAGAAACAGGGTTGAACACTGAAGCTTTCTTT.

This clone was seen just once. Other DNA variants within this sample encode the same CDR3. This chain joins TRBV18 and TRBJ2-7; the match to TRBD2 covers 13 bases. This CDR3 comprises 14 residues. Trimming took 3 bases from V and 5 from J; bases not matched to a gene: 1. The germline gives CDR1 KGHSH, CDR2 LQKENI. The CDR3 DNA follows: TGTGCCAGCTCACCTGGACTAGCGGGAGACGAGCAGTACTTC. Its protein product is CASSPGLAGDEQYF.

CDR3 loop: CSVEARPTGLSGELFF. For the CDR3, the DNA is TGCAGCGTTGAAGCCAGGCCCACAGGGCTTTCCGGGGAGCTGTTTTTT. The chain recombines TRBV29-1 with TRBJ2-2; possible D gene TRBD1, 6 bases. The CDR3 has 16 residues. Germline V gene data show CDR1 as SQVTM and CDR2 as ANQGSEA. Trimming cost V 1 base and J 6 bases, with 18 bases left between them.

Comments on this clone: The sample carries other DNA sequences with the same CDR3. The rearrangement links TRBV6-5 to TRBJ2-5; D ambiguous. The CDR3 runs to 14 residues. Germline lookup yields CDR1 MNHEY and CDR2 SVGAGI. V was clipped by 0 bases and J by 0 bases, with 5 bases between them. This CDR3 is CASSYSRNQETQYF. The CDR3 DNA follows: TGTGCCAGCAGTTACTCGCGGAACCAAGAGACCCAGTACTTC.

The chain employs TRBV2 and TRBJ2-5; 10 bases match TRBD1. Trimming cost V 8 bases and J 1 base; bases outside gene matches: 4. The CDR3 runs to 14 residues. Germline CDR1 reads SNHLY; CDR2 reads FYNNEI. Written as DNA, the CDR3 is TGTGCCAGCGGGGGACAGGGGATCCAAGAGACCCAGTACTTC. Encoded protein: CASGGQGIQETQYF.

The V call is TRBV7-9, the J call TRBJ1-1, with D tentatively TRBD1 (6 bases). The CDR3 sequence is 12 residues long. Germline CDR1 reads SEHNR; CDR2 reads FQNEAQ (reference sequence). The germline V and J ends were trimmed by 5 bases and 11 bases, with 15 bases remaining between them. DNA of the CDR3: TGTGCCAGCAGCAACCTTCAGGGGCGCGCTTTCTTT. Its protein is CASSNLQGRAFF. Full variable domain (missing parts from reference TRBV7-9 and TRBJ1-1): DTGVSQNPRHKITKRGQNVTFRCDPISEHNRLYWYRQTLGQGPEFLTYFQNEAQLEKSRLLSDRFSAERPKGSFSTLEIQRTEQGDSAMYLCASSNLQGRAFFGQGTRLTVV.

The chain has TRBV5-1 and TRBJ2-1, with D unclear. Trimming took 8 bases from V and 5 from J, leaving 11 bases between them. The CDR3 has 12 amino acids. Germline lookup yields CDR1 SGHRS and CDR2 YFSETQ. The CDR3 DNA sequence: TGCGCCAGTTCAACTTTGGACAATGAGCAGTTCTTC. This translates into CASSTLDNEQFF.